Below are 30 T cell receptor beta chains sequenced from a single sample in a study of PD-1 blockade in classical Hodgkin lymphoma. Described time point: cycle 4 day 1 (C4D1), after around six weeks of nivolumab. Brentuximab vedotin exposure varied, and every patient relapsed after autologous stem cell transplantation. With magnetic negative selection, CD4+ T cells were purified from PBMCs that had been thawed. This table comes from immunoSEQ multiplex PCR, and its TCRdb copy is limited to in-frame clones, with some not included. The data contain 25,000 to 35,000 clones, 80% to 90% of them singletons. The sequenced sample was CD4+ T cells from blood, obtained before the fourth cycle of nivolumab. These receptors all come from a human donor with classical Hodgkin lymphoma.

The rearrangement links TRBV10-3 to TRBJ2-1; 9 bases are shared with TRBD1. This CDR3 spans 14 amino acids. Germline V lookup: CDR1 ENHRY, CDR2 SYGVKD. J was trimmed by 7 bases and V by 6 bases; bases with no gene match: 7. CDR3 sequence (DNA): TGTGCCATCAGCTCCGGGACAGGGATAAATGAGCAGTTCTTC. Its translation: CAISSGTGINEQFF.

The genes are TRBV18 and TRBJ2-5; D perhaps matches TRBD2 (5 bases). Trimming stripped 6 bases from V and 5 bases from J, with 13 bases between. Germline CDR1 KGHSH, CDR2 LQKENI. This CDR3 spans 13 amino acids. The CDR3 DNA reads TGTGCCAGCTCCCCTCGGGGTGGCGAGACCCAGTACTTC. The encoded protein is CASSPRGGETQYF.

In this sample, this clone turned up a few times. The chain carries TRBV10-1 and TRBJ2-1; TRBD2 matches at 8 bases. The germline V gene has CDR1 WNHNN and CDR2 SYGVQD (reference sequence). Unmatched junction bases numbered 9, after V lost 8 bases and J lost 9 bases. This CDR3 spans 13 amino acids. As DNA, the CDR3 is TGCGCCAGCTCCGGGACTAGGATCGGTGAGCAGTTCTTC. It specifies CASSGTRIGEQFF.

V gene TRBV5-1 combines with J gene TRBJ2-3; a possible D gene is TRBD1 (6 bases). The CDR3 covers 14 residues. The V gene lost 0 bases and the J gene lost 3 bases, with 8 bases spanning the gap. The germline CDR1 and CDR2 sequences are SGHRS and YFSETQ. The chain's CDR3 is CASSLDGQTDTQYF. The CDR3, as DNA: TGCGCCAGCAGCTTGGACGGACAGACAGATACGCAGTATTTT. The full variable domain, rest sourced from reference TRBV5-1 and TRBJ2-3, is KAGVTQTPRYLIKTRGQQVTLSCSPISGHRSVSWYQQTPGQGLQFLFEYFSETQRNKGNFPGRFSGRQFSNSRSEMNVSTLELGDSALYLCASSLDGQTDTQYFGPGTRLTVL.

CDR3 sequence: CASSLDGNTIYF. The CDR3, as DNA: TGCGCCAGCAGCTTGGACGGAAACACCATATATTTT. This chain connects TRBV5-1 to TRBJ1-3, with D unclear. There are 12 residues in the CDR3. V was cut by 0 bases and J by 4 bases, with 2 bases left in between. Germline assignment: CDR1 SGHRS and CDR2 YFSETQ.

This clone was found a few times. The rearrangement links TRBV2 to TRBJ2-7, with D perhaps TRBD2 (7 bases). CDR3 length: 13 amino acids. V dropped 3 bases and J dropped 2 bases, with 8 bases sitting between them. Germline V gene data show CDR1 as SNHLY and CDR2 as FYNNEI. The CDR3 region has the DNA TGTGCCAGCAGTGAGCGGGGGCCCTACGAGCAGTACTTC. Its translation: CASSERGPYEQYF.

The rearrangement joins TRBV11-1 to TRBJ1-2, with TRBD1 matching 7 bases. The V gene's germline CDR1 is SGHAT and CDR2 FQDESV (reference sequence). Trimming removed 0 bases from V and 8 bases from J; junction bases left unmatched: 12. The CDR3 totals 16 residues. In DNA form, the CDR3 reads TGTGCCAGCAGCTTAGCCAGGGGGGCTGCCCCCGGCGGCTACACCTTC. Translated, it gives CASSLARGAAPGGYTF.

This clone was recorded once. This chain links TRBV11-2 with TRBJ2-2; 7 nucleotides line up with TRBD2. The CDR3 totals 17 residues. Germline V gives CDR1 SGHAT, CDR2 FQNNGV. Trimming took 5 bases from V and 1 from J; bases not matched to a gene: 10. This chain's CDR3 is CASSPSPKRGNTGELFF. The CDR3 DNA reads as TGTGCCAGCAGCCCTTCACCTAAGCGGGGGAACACCGGGGAGCTGTTTTTT. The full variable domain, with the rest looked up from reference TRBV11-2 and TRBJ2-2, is EAGVAQSPRYKIIEKRQSVAFWCNPISGHATLYWYQQILGQGPKLLIQFQNNGVVDDSQLPKDRFSAERLKGVDSTLKIQPAKLEDSAVYLCASSPSPKRGNTGELFFGEGSRLTVL.

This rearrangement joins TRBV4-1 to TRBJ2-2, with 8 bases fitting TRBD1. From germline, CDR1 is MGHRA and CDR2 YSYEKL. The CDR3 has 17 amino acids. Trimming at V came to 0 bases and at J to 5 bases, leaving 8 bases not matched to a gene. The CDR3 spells CASSQDVTGVDTGELFF. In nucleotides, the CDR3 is TGCGCCAGCAGCCAAGACGTGACAGGGGTAGATACCGGGGAGCTGTTTTTT.

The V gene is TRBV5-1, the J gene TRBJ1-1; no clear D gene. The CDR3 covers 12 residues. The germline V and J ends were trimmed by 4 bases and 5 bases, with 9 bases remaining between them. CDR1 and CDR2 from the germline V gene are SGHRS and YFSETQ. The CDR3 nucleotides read TGCGCCAGCAGCGATAGTCTGACTGAAGCTTTCTTT. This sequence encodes CASSDSLTEAFF.

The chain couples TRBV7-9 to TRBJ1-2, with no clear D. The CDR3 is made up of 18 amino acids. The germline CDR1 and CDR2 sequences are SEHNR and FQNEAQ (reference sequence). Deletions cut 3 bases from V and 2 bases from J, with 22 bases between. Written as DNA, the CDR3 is TGTGCCAGCAGCTTCGGCCCCGCAGGTCCTCGATTCAACTATGGCTACACCTTC. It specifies CASSFGPAGPRFNYGYTF. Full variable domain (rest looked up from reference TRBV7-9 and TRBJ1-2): DTGVSQNPRHKITKRGQNVTFRCDPISEHNRLYWYRQTLGQGPEFLTYFQNEAQLEKSRLLSDRFSAERPKGSFSTLEIQRTEQGDSAMYLCASSFGPAGPRFNYGYTFGSGTRLTVV.

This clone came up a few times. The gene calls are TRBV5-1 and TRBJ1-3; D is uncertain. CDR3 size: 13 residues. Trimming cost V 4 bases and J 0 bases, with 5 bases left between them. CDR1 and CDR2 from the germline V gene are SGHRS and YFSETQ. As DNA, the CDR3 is TGCGCCAGCAGCGCTAACTCTGGAAACACCATATATTTT. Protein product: CASSANSGNTIYF. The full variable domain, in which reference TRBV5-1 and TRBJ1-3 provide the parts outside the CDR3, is KAGVTQTPRYLIKTRGQQVTLSCSPISGHRSVSWYQQTPGQGLQFLFEYFSETQRNKGNFPGRFSGRQFSNSRSEMNVSTLELGDSALYLCASSANSGNTIYFGEGSWLTVV.

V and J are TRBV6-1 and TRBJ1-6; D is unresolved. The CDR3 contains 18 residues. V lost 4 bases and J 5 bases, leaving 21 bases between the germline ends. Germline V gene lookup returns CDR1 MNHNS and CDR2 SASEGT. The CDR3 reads CASSAPAARAGHNSPLHF. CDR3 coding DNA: TGTGCCAGCAGTGCCCCCGCAGCTAGGGCAGGCCATAATTCACCCCTCCACTTT.

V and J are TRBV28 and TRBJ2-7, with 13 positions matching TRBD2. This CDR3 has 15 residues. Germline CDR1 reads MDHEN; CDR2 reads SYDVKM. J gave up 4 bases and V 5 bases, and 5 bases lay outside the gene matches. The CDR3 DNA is TGTGCCAGCAGTATTACTAGCGGGGGGGCGTACGAGCAGTACTTC. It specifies CASSITSGGAYEQYF.

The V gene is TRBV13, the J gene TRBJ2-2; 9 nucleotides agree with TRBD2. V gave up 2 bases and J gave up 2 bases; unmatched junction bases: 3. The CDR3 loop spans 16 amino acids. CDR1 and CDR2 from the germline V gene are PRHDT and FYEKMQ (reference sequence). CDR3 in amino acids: CASSLPGTSNTGELFF. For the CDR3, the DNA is TGTGCCAGCAGCTTACCCGGGACTAGCAACACCGGGGAGCTGTTTTTT. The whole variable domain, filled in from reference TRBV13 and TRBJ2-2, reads AAGVIQSPRHLIKEKRETATLKCYPIPRHDTVYWYQQGPGQDPQFLISFYEKMQSDKGSIPDRFSAQQFSDYHSELNMSSLELGDSALYFCASSLPGTSNTGELFFGEGSRLTVL.

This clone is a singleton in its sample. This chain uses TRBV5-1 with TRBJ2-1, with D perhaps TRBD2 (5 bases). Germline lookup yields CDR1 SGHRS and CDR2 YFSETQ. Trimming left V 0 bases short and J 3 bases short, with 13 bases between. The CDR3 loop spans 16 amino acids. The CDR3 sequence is CASSLVTAGGYNEQFF. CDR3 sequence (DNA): TGCGCCAGCAGCTTGGTCACGGCGGGCGGCTACAATGAGCAGTTCTTC.

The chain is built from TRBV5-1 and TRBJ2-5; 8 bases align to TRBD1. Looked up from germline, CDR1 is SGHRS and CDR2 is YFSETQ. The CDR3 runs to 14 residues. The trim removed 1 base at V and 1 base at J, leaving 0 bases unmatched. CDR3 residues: CASSLQGAQETQYF. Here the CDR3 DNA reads TGCGCCAGCAGCTTGCAGGGGGCCCAAGAGACCCAGTACTTC. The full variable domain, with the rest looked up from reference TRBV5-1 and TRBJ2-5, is KAGVTQTPRYLIKTRGQQVTLSCSPISGHRSVSWYQQTPGQGLQFLFEYFSETQRNKGNFPGRFSGRQFSNSRSEMNVSTLELGDSALYLCASSLQGAQETQYFGPGTRLLVL.

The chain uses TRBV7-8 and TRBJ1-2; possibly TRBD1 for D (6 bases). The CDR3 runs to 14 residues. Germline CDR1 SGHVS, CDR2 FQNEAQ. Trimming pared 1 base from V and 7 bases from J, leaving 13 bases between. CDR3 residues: CASSLVSGAGGYTF. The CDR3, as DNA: TGTGCCAGCAGCTTAGTTTCAGGGGCGGGTGGCTACACCTTC.

This CDR3 reads CASEGTGVNTEAFF. CDR3 in DNA: TGTGCCAGCGAGGGGACAGGCGTGAACACTGAAGCTTTCTTT. V usage is TRBV6-5 and J usage is TRBJ1-1; 8 bases line up with TRBD1. Per germline, CDR1 MNHEY and CDR2 SVGAGI. V lost 8 bases, J lost 0 bases, and 5 bases stayed unmatched. CDR3 length equals 14 residues.

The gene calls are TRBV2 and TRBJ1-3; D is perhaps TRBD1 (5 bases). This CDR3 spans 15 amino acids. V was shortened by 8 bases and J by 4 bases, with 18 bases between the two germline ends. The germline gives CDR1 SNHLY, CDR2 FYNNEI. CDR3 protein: CASGRTAGWGNTIYF. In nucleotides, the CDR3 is TGTGCCAGCGGACGGACGGCAGGGTGGGGAAACACCATATATTTT.

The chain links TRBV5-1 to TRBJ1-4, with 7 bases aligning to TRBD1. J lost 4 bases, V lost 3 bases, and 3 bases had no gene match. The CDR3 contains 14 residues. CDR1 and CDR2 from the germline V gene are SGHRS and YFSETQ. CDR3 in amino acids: CASSSGTVNEKLFF. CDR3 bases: TGCGCCAGCAGCTCCGGGACAGTTAATGAAAAACTGTTTTTT.

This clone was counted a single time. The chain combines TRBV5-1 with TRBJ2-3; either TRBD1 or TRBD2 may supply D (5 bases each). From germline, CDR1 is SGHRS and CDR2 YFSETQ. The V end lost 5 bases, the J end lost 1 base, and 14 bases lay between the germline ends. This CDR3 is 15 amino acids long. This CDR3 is CASRSRVGGTDTQYF. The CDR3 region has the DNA TGCGCCAGCAGATCGAGGGTGGGGGGCACAGATACGCAGTATTTT.

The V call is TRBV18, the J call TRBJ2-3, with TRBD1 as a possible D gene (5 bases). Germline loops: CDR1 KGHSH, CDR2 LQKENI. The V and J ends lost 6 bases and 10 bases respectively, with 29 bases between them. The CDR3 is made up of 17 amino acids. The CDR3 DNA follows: TGTGCCAGCTCCCCCTCGAATAGGGGCCGTGAGTGGGGTGCGCAGTATTTT. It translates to CASSPSNRGREWGAQYF.

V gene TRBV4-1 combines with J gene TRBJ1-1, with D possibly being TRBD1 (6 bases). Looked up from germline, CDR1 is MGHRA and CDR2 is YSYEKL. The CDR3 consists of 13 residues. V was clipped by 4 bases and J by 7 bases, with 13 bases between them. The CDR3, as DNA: TGCGCCAGCAGCCCCCGGACAGATCATGAAGCTTTCTTT. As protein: CASSPRTDHEAFF.

The DNA for the CDR3 is TGCGCCAGCAGCTCAGGTCCGCGGAATGAGCAGTTCTTC. It codes for CASSSGPRNEQFF. This chain joins TRBV5-1 and TRBJ2-1; D is ambiguous. The ends were cut back, 3 bases at V and 7 bases at J, with 11 bases in the middle. Germline CDR1 SGHRS, CDR2 YFSETQ. The CDR3 contains 13 residues.

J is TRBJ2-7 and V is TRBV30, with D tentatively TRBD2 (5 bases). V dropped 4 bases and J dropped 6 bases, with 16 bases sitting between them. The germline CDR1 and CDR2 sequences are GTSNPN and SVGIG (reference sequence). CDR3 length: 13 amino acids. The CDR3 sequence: CAWIRGPLSEQYF. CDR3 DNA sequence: TGTGCCTGGATCCGGGGTCCTCTTTCCGAGCAGTACTTC.

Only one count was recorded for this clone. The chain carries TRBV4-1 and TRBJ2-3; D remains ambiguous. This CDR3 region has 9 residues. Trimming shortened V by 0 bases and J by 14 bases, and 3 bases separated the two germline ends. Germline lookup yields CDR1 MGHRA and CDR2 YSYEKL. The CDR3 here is CASSQELYF. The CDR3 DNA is TGCGCCAGCAGCCAAGAACTGTATTTT.

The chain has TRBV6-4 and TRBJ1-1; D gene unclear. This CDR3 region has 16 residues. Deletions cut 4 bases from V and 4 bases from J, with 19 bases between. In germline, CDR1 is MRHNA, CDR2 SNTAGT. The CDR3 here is CASSAQFSKGGTEAFF. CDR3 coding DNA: TGTGCCAGCAGTGCTCAGTTTTCAAAAGGTGGCACTGAAGCTTTCTTT.

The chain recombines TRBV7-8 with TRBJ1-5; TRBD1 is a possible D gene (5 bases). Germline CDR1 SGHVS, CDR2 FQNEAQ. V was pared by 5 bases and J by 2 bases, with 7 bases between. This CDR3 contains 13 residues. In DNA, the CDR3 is TGTGCCAGCAGCCAGACAGGCAATCAGCCCCAGCATTTT. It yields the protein CASSQTGNQPQHF.

The CDR3 DNA reads as TGCAGCGTGGGACTAGCGGGGGCAGGGGAGACCCAGTACTTC. Translating it yields CSVGLAGAGETQYF. V is TRBV29-1 and J is TRBJ2-5, with TRBD2 matching over 14 bases. Germline V lookup: CDR1 SQVTM, CDR2 ANQGSEA. The CDR3 covers 14 residues. Germline trimming cut 6 bases from V and 5 bases from J; bases unmatched to any gene: 5.